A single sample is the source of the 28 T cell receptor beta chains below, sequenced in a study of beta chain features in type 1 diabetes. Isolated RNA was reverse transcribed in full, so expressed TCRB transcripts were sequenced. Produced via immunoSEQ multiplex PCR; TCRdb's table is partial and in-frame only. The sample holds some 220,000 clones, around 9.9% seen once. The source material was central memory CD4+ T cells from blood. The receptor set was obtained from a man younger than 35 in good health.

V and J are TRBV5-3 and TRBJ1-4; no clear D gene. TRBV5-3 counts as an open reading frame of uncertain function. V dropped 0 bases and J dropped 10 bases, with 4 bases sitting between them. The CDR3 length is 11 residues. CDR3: CARSLAGKLFF. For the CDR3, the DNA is TGTGCCAGAAGCTTGGCGGGAAAACTGTTTTTT.

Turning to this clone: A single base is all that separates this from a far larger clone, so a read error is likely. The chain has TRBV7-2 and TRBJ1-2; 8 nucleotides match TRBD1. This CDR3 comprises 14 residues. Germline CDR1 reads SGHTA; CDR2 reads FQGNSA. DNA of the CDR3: TGTCCCAGCAGCGCCCCGGGACAGGATCGAGGCTACACCTTC. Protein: CPSSAPGQDRGYTF.

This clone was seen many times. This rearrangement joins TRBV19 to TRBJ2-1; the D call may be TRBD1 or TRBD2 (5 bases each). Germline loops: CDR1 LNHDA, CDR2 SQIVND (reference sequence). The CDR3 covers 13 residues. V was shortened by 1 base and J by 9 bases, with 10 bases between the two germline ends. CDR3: CASSIVPGTEQFF. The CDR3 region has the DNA TGTGCCAGTAGTATAGTGCCCGGGACTGAGCAGTTCTTC.

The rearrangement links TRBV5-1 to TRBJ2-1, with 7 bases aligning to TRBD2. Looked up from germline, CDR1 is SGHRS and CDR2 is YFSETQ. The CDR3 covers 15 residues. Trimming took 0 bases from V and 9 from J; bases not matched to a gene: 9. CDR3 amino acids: CASSLVAGEGPEQFF. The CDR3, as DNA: TGCGCCAGCAGCTTGGTGGCGGGAGAAGGGCCTGAGCAGTTCTTC.

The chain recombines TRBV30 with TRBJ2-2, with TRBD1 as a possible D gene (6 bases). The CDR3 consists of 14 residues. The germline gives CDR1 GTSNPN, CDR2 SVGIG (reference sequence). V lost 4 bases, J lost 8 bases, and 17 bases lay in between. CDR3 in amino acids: CAWKDSPRGGELFF. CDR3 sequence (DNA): TGTGCCTGGAAGGACAGTCCTCGCGGGGGGGAGCTGTTTTTT.

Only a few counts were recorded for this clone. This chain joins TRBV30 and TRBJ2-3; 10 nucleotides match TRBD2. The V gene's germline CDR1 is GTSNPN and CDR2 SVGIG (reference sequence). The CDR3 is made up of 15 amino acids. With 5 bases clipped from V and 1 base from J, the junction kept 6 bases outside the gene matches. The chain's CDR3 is CAWEIAGGGTDTQYF. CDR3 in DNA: TGTGCCTGGGAAATAGCGGGAGGCGGCACAGATACGCAGTATTTT.

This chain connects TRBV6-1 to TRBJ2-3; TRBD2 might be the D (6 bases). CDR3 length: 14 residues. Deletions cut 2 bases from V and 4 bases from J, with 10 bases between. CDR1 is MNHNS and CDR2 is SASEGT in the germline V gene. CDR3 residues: CASSELARADTQYF. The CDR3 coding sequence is TGTGCCAGCAGTGAACTAGCGCGCGCAGATACGCAGTATTTT.

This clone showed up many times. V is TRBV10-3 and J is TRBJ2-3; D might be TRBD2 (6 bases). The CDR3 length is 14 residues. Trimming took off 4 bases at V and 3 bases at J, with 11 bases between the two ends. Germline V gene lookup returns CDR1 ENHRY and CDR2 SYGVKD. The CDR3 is CAISGTGATDTQYF. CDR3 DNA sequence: TGTGCCATCAGTGGAACGGGAGCAACAGATACGCAGTATTTT.

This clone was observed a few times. The CDR3 DNA reads as TGTGCCAGCAGCCCCGTCGGTCGGGGCTCTGGAAACACCATATATTTT. Protein product: CASSPVGRGSGNTIYF. The chain joins TRBV7-8 to TRBJ1-3; D call uncertain. Deletions cut 5 bases from V and 0 bases from J, with 14 bases between. Germline V lookup: CDR1 SGHVS, CDR2 FQNEAQ. The CDR3 spans 16 residues.

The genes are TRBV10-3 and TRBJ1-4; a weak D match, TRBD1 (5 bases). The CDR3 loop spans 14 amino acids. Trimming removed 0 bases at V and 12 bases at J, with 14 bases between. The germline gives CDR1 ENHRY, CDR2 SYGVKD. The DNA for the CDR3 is TGTGCCATCAGTGAGTCGATAACAGGAACGGAACTGTTTTTT. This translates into CAISESITGTELFF.

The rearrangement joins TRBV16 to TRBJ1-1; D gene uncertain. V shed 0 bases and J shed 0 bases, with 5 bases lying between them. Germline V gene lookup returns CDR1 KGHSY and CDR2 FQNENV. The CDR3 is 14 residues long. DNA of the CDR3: TGTGCCAGCAGCCAATCATCACTGAACACTGAAGCTTTCTTT. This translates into CASSQSSLNTEAFF.

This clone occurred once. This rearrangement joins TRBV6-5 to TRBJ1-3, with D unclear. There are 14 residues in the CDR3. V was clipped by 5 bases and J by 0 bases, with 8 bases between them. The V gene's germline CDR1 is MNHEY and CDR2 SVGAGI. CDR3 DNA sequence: TGTGCCAGCAGTGACAACTACTCTGGAAACACCATATATTTT. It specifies CASSDNYSGNTIYF.

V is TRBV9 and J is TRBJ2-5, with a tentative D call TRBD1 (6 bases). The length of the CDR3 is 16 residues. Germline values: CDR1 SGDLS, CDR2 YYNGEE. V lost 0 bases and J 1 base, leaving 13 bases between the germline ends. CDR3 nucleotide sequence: TGTGCCAGCAGCGTAGCGGCAACAGGGACCCAAGAGACCCAGTACTTC. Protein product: CASSVAATGTQETQYF.

Here the CDR3 DNA reads TGTGCCAGCAGTGAAGGGACAGGTCTAGGGGAGCTGTTTTTT. This translates into CASSEGTGLGELFF. The chain employs TRBV25-1 and TRBJ2-2; 8 nucleotides align to TRBD1. The CDR3 is 14 residues long. With 2 bases clipped from V and 8 bases from J, the junction kept 4 bases outside the gene matches. The V gene's germline CDR1 is MGHDK and CDR2 SYGVNS.

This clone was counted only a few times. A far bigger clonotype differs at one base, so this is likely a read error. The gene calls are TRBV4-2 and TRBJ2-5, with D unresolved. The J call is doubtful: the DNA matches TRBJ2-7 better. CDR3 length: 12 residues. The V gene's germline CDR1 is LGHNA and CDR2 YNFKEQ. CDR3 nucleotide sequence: TGTGCCAGCAGCCAAGATACCTACGAGCAGTACTTC. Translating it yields CASSQDTYEQYF.

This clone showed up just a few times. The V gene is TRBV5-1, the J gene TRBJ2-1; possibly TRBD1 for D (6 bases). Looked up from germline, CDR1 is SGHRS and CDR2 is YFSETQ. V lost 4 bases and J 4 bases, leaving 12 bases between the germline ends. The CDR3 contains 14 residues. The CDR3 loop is CASSPDSRYNEQFF. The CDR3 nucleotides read TGCGCCAGCAGCCCGGACAGTCGATACAATGAGCAGTTCTTC. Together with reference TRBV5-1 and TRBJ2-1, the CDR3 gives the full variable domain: KAGVTQTPRYLIKTRGQQVTLSCSPISGHRSVSWYQQTPGQGLQFLFEYFSETQRNKGNFPGRFSGRQFSNSRSEMNVSTLELGDSALYLCASSPDSRYNEQFFGPGTRLTVL.

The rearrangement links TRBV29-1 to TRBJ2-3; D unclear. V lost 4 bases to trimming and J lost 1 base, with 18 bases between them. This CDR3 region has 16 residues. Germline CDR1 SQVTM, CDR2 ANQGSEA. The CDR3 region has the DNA TGCAGCGTTGGGGTCGGCAGTACCATTGGCACAGATACGCAGTATTTT. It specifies CSVGVGSTIGTDTQYF.

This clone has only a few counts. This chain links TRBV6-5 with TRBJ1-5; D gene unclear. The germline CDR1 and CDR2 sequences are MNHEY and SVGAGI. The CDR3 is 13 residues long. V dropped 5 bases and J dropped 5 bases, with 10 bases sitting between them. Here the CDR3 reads CASSTLRDQPQHF. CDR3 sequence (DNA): TGTGCCAGCAGTACCCTCCGGGATCAGCCCCAGCATTTT.

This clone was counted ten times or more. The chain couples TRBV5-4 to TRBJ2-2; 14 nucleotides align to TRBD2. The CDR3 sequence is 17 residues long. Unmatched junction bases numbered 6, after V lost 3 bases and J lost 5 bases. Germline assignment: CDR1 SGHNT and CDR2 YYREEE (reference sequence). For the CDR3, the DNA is TGTGCCAGCAGCTCAGGGACTAGCGGGAGCTGGACCGGGGAGCTGTTTTTT. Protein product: CASSSGTSGSWTGELFF.

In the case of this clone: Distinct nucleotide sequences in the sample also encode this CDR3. In nucleotides, the CDR3 is TGCAGTGCTCAGGACGGGTACGAGCAGTACTTC. This gives the protein CSAQDGYEQYF. The chain couples TRBV20-1 to TRBJ2-7; D is undetermined. The length of the CDR3 is 11 residues. CDR1 DFQATT and CDR2 SNEGSKA come from the germline V gene (reference sequence). The V and J ends lost 5 bases and 4 bases respectively, with 9 bases between them.

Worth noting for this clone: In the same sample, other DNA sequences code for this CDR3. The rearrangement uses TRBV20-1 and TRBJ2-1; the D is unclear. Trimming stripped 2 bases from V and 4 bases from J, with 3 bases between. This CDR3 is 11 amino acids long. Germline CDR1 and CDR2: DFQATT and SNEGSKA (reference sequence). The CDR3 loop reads CSARRYNEQFF. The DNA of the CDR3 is TGCAGTGCTAGAAGGTACAATGAGCAGTTCTTC.

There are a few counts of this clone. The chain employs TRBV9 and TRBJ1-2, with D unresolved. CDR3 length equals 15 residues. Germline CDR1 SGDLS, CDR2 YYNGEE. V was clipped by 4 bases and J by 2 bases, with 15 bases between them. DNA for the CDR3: TGTGCCAGCAGCTTTGGATTTGGAGGGAACTATGGCTACACCTTC. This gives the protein CASSFGFGGNYGYTF.

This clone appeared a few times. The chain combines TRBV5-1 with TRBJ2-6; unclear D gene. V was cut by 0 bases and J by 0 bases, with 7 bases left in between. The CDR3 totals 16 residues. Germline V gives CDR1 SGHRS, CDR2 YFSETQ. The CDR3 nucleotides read TGCGCCAGCAGCTTGGATTCTTACTCTGGGGCCAACGTCCTGACTTTC. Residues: CASSLDSYSGANVLTF.

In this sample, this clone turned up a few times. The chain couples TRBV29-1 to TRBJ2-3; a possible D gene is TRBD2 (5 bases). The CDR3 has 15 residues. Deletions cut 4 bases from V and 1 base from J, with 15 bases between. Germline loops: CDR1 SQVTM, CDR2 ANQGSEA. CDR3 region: CSVVRPSSRTDTQYF. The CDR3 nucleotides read TGCAGCGTTGTTCGGCCTAGCAGCCGCACAGATACGCAGTATTTT.

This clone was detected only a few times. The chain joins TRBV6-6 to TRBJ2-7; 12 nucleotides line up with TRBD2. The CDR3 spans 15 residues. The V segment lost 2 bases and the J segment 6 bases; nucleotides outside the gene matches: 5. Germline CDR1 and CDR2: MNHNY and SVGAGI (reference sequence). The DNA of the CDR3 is TGTGCCAGCAGTTACGGGACTAGCGGGCTCCTCGAGCAGTACTTC. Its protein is CASSYGTSGLLEQYF.

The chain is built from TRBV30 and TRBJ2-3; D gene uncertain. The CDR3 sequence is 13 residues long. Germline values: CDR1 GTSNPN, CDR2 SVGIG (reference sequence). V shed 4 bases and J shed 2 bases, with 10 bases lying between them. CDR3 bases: TGTGCCTGGAATCGTCGCGACACAGATACGCAGTATTTT. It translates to CAWNRRDTDTQYF.

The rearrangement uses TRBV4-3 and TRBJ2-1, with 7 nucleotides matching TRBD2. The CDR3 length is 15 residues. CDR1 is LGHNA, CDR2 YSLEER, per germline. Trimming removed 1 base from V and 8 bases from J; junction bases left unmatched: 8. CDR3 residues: CASSQAGGRWDEQFF. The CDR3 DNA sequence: TGCGCCAGCAGCCAAGCGGGCGGGAGATGGGATGAGCAGTTCTTC.

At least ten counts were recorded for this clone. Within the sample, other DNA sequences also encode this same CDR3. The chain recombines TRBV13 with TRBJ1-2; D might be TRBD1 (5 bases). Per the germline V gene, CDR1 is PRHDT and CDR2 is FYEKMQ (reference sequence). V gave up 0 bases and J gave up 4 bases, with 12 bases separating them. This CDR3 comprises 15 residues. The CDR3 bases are TGTGCCAGCAGCTTAGGGACGCAGGGTCTCTATGGCTACACCTTC. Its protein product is CASSLGTQGLYGYTF.